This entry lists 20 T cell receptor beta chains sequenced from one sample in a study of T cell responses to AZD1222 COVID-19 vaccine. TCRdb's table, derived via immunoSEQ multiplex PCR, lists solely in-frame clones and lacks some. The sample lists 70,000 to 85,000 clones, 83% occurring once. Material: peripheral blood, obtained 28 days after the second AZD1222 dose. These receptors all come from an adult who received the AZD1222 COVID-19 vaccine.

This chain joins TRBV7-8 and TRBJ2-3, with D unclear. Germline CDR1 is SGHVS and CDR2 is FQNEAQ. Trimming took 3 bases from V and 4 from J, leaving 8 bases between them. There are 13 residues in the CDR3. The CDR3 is CASSFGIPDTQYF. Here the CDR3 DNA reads TGTGCCAGCAGCTTTGGAATTCCAGATACGCAGTATTTT.

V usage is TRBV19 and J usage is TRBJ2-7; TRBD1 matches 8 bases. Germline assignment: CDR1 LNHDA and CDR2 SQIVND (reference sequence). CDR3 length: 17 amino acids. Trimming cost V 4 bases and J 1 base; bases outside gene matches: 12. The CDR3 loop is CASSNQGAAFFSYEQYF. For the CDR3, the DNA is TGTGCCAGTAGTAATCAGGGGGCCGCGTTCTTTTCCTACGAGCAGTACTTC.

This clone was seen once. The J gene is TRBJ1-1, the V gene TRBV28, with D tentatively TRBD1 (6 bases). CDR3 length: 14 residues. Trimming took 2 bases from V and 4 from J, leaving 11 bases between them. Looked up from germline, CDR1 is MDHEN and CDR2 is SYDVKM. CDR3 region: CASSLTGTTTEAFF. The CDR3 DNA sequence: TGTGCCAGCAGTTTAACCGGGACAACCACTGAAGCTTTCTTT.

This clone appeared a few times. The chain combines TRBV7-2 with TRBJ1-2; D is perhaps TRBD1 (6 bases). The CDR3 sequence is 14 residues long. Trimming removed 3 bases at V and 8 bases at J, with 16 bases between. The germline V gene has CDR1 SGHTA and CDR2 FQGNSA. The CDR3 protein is CASSFEQGIGGYTF. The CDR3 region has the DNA TGTGCCAGCAGCTTCGAACAGGGAATAGGGGGCTACACCTTC.

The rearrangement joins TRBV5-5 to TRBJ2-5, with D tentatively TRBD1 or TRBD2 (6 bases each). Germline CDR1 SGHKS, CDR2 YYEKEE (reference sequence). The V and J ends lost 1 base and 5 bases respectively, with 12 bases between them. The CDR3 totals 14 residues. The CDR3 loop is CASSLWGAKETQYF. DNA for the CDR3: TGTGCCAGCAGCTTGTGGGGGGCCAAGGAGACCCAGTACTTC.

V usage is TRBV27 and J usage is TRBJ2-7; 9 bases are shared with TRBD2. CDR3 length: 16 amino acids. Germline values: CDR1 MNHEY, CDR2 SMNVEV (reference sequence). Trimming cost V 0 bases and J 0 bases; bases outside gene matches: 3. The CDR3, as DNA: TGTGCCAGCAGTTTATCCCGCGGGAGGGGCTCCTACGAGCAGTACTTC. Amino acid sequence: CASSLSRGRGSYEQYF.

Here the CDR3 DNA reads TGTGCCAGCAGTTCCGAGGGTCGCGAGCAGTACTTC. It encodes CASSSEGREQYF. The rearrangement uses TRBV12-3 or TRBV12-4 and TRBJ2-7, with a tentative D call TRBD2 (5 bases). This CDR3 is built from 12 residues. The V end lost 4 bases, the J end lost 6 bases, and 10 bases lay between the germline ends.

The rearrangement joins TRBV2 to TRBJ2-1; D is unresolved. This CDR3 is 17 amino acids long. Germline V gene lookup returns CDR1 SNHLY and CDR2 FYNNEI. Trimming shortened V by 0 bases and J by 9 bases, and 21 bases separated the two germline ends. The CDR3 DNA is TGTGCCAGCAGTGAAGCTCCTTTTGGATCCGGGCTTGGTGAGCAGTTCTTC. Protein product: CASSEAPFGSGLGEQFF.

The CDR3 is CASSGIPGQATNEKLFF. CDR3 DNA sequence: TGTGCCAGCAGCGGAATTCCGGGACAGGCCACTAATGAAAAACTGTTTTTT. The chain carries TRBV7-9 and TRBJ1-4; 8 bases align to TRBD1. The CDR3 extends over 17 amino acids. Trimming took 5 bases from V and 2 from J; bases not matched to a gene: 10. The germline V gene encodes CDR1 SEHNR and CDR2 FQNEAQ (reference sequence).

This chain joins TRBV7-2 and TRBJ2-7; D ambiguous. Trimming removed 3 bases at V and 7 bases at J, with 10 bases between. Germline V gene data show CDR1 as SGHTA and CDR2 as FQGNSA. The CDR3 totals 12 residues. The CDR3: CASSFPLREQYF. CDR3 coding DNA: TGTGCCAGCAGCTTCCCCCTTCGGGAGCAGTACTTC.

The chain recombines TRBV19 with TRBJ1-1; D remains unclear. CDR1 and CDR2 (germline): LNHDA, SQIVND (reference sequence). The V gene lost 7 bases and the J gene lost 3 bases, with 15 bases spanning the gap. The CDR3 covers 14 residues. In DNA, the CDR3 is TGTGCCAGTACCTTTGGACGCGGGGACACTGAAGCTTTCTTT. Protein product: CASTFGRGDTEAFF.

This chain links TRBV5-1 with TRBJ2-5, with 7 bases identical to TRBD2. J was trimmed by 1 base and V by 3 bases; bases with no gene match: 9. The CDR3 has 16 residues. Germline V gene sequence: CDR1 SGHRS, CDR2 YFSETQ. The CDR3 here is CASSSKSGNVQETQYF. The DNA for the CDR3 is TGCGCCAGCAGCTCAAAGAGCGGGAATGTCCAAGAGACCCAGTACTTC.

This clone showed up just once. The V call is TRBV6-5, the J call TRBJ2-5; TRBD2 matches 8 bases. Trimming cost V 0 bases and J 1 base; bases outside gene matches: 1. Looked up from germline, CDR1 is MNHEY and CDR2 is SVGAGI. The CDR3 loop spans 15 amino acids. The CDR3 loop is CASSYSSGGQETQYF. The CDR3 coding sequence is TGTGCCAGCAGTTACTCGAGCGGGGGCCAAGAGACCCAGTACTTC.

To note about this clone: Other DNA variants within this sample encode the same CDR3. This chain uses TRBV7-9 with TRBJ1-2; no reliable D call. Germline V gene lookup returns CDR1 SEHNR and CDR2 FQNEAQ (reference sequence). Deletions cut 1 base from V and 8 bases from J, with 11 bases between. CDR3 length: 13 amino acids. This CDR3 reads CASSLEASRGYTF. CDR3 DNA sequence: TGTGCCAGCAGCTTAGAAGCTAGCCGGGGCTACACCTTC.

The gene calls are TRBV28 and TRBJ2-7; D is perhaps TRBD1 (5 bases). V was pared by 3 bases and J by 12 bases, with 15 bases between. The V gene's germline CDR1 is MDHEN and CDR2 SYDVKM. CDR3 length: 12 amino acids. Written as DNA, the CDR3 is TGTGCCAGCAGTTTGAGGATGACAGCTACGTACTTC. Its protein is CASSLRMTATYF.

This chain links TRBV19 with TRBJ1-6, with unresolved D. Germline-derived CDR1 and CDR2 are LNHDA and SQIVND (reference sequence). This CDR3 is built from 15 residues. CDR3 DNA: TGTGTCGTAGAGTGGGTGAGCTCCTATAATTCACCCCTCCACTTT. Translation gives CVVEWVSSYNSPLHF.

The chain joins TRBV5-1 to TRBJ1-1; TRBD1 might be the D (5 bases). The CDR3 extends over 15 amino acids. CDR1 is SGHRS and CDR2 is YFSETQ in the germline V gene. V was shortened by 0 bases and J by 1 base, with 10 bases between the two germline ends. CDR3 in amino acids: CASSLGGQGNTEAFF. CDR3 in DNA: TGCGCCAGCAGCTTGGGGGGCCAGGGGAACACTGAAGCTTTCTTT.

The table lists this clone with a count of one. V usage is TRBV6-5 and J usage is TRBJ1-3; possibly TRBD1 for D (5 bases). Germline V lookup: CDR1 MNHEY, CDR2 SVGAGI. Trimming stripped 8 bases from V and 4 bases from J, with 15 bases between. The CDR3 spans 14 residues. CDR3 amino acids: CASSFREGGNTIYF. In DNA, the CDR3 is TGTGCCAGCTCTTTCCGAGAGGGGGGAAACACCATATATTTT.

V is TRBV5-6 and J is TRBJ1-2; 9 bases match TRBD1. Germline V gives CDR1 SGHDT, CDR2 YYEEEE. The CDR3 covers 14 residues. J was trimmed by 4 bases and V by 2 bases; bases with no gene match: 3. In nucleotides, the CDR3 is TGTGCCAGCAGCTTAGGGACAGGGACCTATGGCTACACCTTC. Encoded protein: CASSLGTGTYGYTF.

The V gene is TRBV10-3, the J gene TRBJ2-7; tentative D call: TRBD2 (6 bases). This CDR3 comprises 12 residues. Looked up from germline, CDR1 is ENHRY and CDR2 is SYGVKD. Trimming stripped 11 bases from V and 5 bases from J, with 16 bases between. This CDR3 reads CAQTTGVDEQYF. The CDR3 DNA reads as TGTGCCCAGACCACGGGAGTGGACGAGCAGTACTTC.